The following is a TCR beta chain sequence with its context. Its target is not known. This specimen comes from a study of T cell responses to AZD1222 COVID-19 vaccine. The germline V gene has CDR1 MNHNS and CDR2 SASEGT. CDR3 length: 15 amino acids. The J segment lost 0 bases and the V segment lost 2 bases, leaving 3 bases of the junction unmatched. Using immunoSEQ multiplex PCR, the repertoire was profiled, and TCRdb retains in-frame clones only, with some absent. Of 45,000 to 70,000 clones listed, 80% to 90% are singletons. Study-level points and caveats: Targets within unmutated variant regions were reportedly found for nearly half of spike-specific TCRs. Spike as a whole was targeted by vaccine-associated CD4 TCRs, dominant at 160-218 and 743-854.

Sequenced here: peripheral blood, sampled 28 days after the second AZD1222 dose. The sequence was obtained from an adult who received the AZD1222 COVID-19 vaccine. The chain links TRBV6-1 to TRBJ2-7; 8 bases are shared with TRBD1. The CDR3 spells CASSEPGGASYEQYF. The CDR3 DNA reads TGTGCCAGCAGTGAACCAGGGGGCGCCTCCTACGAGCAGTACTTC.